This TCR beta chain was found in a study of T cell changes during pregnancy in multiple sclerosis. Germline V lookup: CDR1 SGHRS, CDR2 YFSETQ. This CDR3 region has 16 residues. Trimming took off 8 bases at V and 4 bases at J, with 21 bases between the two ends. Only in-frame clones appear in the TCRdb table, and some are missing; sequencing was by immunoSEQ multiplex PCR. The sample lists approximately 88,000 clones; almost 95% were seen once. The sample consisted of peripheral blood, taken in the third trimester of pregnancy. This TCR came from a female donor with multiple sclerosis, enrolled in a pregnancy study. The chain carries TRBV5-1 and TRBJ2-2; D is possibly TRBD2 (5 bases). For the CDR3, the DNA is TGCGCCAGTTCTGAGGGCGTCCTCAAGGGCACCGGGGAGCTGTTTTTT. Amino acid sequence: CASSEGVLKGTGELFF. Supplemented by reference TRBV5-1 and TRBJ2-2, the full variable domain reads KAGVTQTPRYLIKTRGQQVTLSCSPISGHRSVSWYQQTPGQGLQFLFEYFSETQRNKGNFPGRFSGRQFSNSRSEMNVSTLELGDSALYLCASSEGVLKGTGELFFGEGSRLTVL.